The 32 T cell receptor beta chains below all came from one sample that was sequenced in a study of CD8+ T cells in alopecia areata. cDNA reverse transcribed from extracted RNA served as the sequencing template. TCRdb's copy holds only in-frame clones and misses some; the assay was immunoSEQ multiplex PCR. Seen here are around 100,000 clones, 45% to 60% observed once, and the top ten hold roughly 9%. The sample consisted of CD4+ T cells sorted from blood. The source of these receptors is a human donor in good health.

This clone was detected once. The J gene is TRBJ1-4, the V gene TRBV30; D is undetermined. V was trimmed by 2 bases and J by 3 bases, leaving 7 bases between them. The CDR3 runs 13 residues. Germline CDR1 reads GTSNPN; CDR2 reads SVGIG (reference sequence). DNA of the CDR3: TGTGCCTGGAGTCAGCCGGCTAATGAAAAACTGTTTTTT. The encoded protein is CAWSQPANEKLFF.

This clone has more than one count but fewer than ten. CDR3 sequence (DNA): TGTGCCAGCAGCGTAGAACTAGCGGGGGACACCGGGGAGCTGTTTTTT. It specifies CASSVELAGDTGELFF. The rearrangement joins TRBV9 to TRBJ2-2; 11 positions match TRBD2. The CDR3 is 16 amino acids. Germline V gene sequence: CDR1 SGDLS, CDR2 YYNGEE. V lost 0 bases, J lost 3 bases, and 1 base stayed unmatched.

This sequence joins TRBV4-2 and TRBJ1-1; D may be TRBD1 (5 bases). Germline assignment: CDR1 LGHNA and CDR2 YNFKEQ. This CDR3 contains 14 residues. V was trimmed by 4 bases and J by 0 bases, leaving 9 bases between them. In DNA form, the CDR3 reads TGTGCCAGCAGCCGAGAGGGGATGAACACTGAAGCTTTCTTT. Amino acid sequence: CASSREGMNTEAFF.

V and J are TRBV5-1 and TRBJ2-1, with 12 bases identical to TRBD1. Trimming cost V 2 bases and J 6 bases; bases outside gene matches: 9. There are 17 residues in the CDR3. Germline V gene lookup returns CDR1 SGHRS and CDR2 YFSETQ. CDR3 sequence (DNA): TGCGCCAGCAGCTTTAATGTGCGGGACAGGGGGCTCAATGAGCAGTTCTTC. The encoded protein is CASSFNVRDRGLNEQFF.

CDR3 sequence reads: CASSQGFATGDLAYEQYF. CDR3 bases: TGCGCCAGCAGCCAAGGGTTCGCGACAGGGGACCTGGCTTACGAGCAGTACTTC. This chain uses TRBV4-1 with TRBJ2-7, with 8 bases fitting TRBD1. With 1 base clipped from V and 4 bases from J, the junction kept 15 bases outside the gene matches. Germline CDR1 reads MGHRA; CDR2 reads YSYEKL. The CDR3 spans 18 residues.

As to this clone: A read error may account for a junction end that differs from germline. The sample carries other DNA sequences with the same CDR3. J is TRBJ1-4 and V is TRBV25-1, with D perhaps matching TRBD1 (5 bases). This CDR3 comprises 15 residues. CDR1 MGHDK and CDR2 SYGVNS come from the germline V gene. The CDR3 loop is CASSEQGRANEKLFF. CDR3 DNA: TGTGCCAGCAGTGAACAGGGTCGGGCTAACGAAAAACTGTTTTTT.

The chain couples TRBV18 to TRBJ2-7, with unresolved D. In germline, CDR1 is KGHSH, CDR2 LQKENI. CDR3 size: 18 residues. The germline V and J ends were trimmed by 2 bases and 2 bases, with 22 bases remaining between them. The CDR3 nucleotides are TGTGCCAGCTCACCATTCGGTTCGATAACAGCGAGACCCTACGAGCAGTACTTC. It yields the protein CASSPFGSITARPYEQYF.

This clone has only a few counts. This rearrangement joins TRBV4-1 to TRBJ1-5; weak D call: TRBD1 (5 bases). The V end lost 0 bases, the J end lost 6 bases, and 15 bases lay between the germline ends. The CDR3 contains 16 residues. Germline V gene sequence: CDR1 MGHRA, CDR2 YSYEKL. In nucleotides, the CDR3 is TGCGCCAGCAGCCAAGACCCCCGCAGGGTATCTCAGCCCCAGCATTTT. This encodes CASSQDPRRVSQPQHF.

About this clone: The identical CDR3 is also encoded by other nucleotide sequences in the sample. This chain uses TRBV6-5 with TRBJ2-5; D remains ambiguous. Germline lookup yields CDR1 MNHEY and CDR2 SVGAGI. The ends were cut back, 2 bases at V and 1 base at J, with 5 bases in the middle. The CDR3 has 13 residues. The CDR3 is CASSYDVQETQYF. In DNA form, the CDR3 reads TGTGCCAGCAGTTACGATGTCCAAGAGACCCAGTACTTC.

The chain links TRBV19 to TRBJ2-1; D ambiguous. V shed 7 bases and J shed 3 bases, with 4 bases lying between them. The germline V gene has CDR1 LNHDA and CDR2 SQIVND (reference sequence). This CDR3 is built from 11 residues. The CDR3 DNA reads TGTGCCAGTATGGACTACAATGAGCAGTTCTTC. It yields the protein CASMDYNEQFF.

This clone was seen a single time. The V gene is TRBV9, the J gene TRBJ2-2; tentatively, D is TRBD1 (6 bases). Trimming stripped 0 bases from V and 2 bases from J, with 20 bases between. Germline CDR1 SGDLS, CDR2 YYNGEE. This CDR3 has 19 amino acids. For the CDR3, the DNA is TGTGCCAGCAGCGTAGACGGGCACAGGGCCACTTCCAACACCGGGGAGCTGTTTTTT. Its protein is CASSVDGHRATSNTGELFF.

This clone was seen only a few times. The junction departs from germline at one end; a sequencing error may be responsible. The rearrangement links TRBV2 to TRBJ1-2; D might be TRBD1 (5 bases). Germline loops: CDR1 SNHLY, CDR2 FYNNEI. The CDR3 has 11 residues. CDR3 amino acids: CASSEAEKGVF. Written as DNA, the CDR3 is TGTGCCAGCAGTGAAGCGGAGAAAGGGGTTTTC.

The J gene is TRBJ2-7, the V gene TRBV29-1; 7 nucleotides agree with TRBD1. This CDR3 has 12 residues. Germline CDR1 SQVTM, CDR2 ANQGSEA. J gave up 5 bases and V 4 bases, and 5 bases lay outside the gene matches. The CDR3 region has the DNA TGCAGCGTTGCTAGGGGGCGCGACGAGCAGTACTTC. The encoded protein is CSVARGRDEQYF.

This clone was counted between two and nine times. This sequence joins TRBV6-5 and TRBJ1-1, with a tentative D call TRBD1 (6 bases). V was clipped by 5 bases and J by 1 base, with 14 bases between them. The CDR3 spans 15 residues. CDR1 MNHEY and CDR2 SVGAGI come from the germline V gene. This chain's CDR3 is CASSLARGQNTEAFF. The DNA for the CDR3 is TGTGCCAGCAGTCTCGCTCGGGGACAGAACACTGAAGCTTTCTTT.

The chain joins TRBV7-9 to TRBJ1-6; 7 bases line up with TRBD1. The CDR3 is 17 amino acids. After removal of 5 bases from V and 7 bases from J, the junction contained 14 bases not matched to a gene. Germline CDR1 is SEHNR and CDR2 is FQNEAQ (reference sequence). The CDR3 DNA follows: TGTGCCAGCAGCGGGGACCTAGGGGGCGCCGGGAATTCACCCCTCCACTTT. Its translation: CASSGDLGGAGNSPLHF.

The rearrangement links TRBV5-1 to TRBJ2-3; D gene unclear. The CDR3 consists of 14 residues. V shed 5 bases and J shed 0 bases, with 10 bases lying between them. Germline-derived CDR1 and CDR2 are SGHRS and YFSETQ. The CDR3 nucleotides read TGCGCCAGCAGATCCCAAACTAGCACAGATACGCAGTATTTT. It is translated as CASRSQTSTDTQYF. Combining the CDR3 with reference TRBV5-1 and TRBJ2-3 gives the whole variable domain KAGVTQTPRYLIKTRGQQVTLSCSPISGHRSVSWYQQTPGQGLQFLFEYFSETQRNKGNFPGRFSGRQFSNSRSEMNVSTLELGDSALYLCASRSQTSTDTQYFGPGTRLTVL.

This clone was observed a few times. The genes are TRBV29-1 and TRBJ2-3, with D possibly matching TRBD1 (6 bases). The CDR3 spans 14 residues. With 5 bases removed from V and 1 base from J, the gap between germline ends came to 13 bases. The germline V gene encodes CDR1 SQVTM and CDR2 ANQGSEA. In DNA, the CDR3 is TGCAGCGTTTCAGGGGAGAAGGGCACAGATACGCAGTATTTT. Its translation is CSVSGEKGTDTQYF.

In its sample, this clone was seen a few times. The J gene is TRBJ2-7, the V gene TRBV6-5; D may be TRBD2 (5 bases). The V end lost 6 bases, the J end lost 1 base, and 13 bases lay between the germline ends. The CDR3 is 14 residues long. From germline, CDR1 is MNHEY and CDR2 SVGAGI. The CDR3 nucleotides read TGTGCCAGCAGGCCCGGACTGGTTTCCTACGAGCAGTACTTC. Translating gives CASRPGLVSYEQYF.

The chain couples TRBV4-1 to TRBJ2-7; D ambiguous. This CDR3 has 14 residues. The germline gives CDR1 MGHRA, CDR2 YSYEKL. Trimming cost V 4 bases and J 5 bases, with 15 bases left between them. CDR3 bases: TGCGCCAGCAGCCCCCCCGTTGCTAGGAACGAGCAGTACTTC. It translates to CASSPPVARNEQYF.

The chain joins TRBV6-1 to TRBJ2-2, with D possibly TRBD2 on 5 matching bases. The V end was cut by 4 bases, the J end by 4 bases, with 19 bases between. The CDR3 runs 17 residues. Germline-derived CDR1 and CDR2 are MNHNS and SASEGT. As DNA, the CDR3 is TGTGCCAGCAGTGCCCGCGGGCCTAGCACCCTCACCGGGGAGCTGTTTTTT. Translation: CASSARGPSTLTGELFF.

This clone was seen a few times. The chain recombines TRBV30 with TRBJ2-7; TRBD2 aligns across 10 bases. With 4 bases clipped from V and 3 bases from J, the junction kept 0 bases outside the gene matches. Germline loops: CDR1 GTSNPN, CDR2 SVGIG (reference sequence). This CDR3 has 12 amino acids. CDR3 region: CAWTSGGYEQYF. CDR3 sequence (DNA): TGTGCCTGGACTAGCGGGGGCTACGAGCAGTACTTC.

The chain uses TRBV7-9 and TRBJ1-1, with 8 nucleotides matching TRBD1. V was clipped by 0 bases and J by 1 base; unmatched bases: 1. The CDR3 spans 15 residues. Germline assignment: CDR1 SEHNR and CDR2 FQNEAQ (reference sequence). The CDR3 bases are TGTGCCAGCAGCTTAGCAGGACAGGGGAACACTGAAGCTTTCTTT. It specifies CASSLAGQGNTEAFF.

The CDR3 sequence: CAWSVLWGRNEQFF. The CDR3, as DNA: TGTGCCTGGAGTGTACTATGGGGGCGCAATGAGCAGTTCTTC. J is TRBJ2-1 and V is TRBV30; tentatively, D is TRBD1 (6 bases). V lost 0 bases to trimming and J lost 6 bases, with 12 bases between them. This CDR3 has 14 amino acids. CDR1 is GTSNPN, CDR2 SVGIG, per germline (reference sequence).

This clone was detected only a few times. CDR3 protein: CASSRQTGETGELFF. The DNA for the CDR3 is TGCGCCAGCAGCCGACAGACAGGGGAAACCGGGGAGCTGTTTTTT. V usage is TRBV4-1 and J usage is TRBJ2-2; TRBD1 aligns across 8 bases. V lost 4 bases, J lost 5 bases, and 6 bases stayed unmatched. CDR3 length: 15 residues. Germline V gene data show CDR1 as MGHRA and CDR2 as YSYEKL.

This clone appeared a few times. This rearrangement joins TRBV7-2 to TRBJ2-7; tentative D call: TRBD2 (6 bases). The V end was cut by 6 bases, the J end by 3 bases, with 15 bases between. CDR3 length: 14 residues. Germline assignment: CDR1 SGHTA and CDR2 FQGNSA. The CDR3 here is CASRRTADYYEQYF. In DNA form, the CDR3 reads TGTGCCAGCAGAAGGACCGCGGACTACTACGAGCAGTACTTC. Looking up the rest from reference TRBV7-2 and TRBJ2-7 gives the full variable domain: GAGVSQSPSNKVTEKGKDVELRCDPISGHTALYWYRQSLGQGLEFLIYFQGNSAPDKSGLPSDRFSAERTGGSVSTLTIQRTQQEDSAVYLCASRRTADYYEQYFGPGTRLTVT.

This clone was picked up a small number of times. The CDR3 reads CASSQVGGGTDTQYF. The CDR3, as DNA: TGTGCCAGCAGCCAAGTCGGGGGAGGAACAGATACGCAGTATTTT. This chain connects TRBV7-9 to TRBJ2-3; tentative D call: TRBD2 (6 bases). V was clipped by 5 bases and J by 3 bases, with 15 bases between them. The germline V gene has CDR1 SEHNR and CDR2 FQNEAQ (reference sequence). This CDR3 is 15 amino acids long.

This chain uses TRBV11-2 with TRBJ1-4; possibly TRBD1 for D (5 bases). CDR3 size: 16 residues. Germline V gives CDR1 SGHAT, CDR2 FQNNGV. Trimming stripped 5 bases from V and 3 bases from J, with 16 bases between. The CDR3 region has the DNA TGTGCCAGCAGCCTCCGGGGGGGTCTACCTAATGAAAAACTGTTTTTT. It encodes CASSLRGGLPNEKLFF.

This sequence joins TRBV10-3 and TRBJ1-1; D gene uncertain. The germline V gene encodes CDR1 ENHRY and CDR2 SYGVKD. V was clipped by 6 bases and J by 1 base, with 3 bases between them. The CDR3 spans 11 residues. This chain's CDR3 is CAIRQNTEAFF. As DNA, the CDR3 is TGTGCCATCAGACAGAACACTGAAGCTTTCTTT.

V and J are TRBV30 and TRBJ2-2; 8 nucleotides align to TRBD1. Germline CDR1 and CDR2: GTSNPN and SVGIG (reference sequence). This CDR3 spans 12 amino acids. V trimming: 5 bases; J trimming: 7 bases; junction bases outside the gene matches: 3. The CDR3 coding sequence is TGTGCCTGGGACAGGGGACACGGGGAGCTGTTTTTT. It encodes CAWDRGHGELFF.

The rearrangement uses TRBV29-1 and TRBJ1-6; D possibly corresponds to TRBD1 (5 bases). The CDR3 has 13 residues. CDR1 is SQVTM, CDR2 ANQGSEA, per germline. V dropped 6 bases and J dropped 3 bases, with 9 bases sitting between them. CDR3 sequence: CSVSDSYNSPLHF. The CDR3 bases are TGCAGCGTAAGTGACAGCTATAATTCACCCCTCCACTTT.

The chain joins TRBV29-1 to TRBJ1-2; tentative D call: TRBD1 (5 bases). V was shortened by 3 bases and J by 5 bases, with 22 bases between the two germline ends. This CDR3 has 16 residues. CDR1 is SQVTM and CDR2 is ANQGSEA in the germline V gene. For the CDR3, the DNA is TGCAGCGTTGAGGTTCGACAGATCTCCGGCTTTTATGGCTACACCTTC. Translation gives CSVEVRQISGFYGYTF. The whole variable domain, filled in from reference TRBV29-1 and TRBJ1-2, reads SAVISQKPSRDICQRGTSLTIQCQVDSQVTMMFWYRQQPGQSLTLIATANQGSEATYESGFVIDKFPISRPNLTFSTLTVSNMSPEDSSIYLCSVEVRQISGFYGYTFGSGTRLTVV.

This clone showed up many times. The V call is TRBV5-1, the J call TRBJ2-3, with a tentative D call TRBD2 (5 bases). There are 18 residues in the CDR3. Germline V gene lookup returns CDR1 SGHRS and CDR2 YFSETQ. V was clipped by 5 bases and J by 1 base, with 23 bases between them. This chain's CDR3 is CASSRTGEEAAGTDTQYF. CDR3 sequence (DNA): TGCGCCAGCAGTCGAACCGGAGAGGAGGCTGCGGGCACAGATACGCAGTATTTT.